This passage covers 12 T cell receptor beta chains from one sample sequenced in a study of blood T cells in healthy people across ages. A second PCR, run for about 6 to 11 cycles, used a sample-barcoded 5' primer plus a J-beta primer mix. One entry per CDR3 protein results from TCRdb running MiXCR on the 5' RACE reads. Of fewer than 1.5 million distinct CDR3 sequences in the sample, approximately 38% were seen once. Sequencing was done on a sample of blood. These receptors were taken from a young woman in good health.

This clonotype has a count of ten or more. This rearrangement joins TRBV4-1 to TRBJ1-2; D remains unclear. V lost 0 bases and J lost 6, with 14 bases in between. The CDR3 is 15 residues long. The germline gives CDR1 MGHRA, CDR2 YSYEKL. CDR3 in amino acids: CASSQDFVGWDGYTF. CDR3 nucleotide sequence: TGCGCCAGCAGCCAAGATTTTGTTGGGTGGGATGGCTACACCTTC.

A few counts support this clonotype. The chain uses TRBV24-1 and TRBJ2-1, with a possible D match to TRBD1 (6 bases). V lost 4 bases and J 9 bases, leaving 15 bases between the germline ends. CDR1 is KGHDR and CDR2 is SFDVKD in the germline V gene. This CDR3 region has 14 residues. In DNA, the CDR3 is TGTGCCACCAGTGACCCGACACGAGGGGGTGAGCAGTTCTTC. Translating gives CATSDPTRGGEQFF.

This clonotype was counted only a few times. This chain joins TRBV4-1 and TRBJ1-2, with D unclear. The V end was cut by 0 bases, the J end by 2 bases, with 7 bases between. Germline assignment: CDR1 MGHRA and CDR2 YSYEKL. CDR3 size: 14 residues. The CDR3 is CASSQEPGNYGYTF. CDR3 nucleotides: TGCGCCAGCAGCCAAGAGCCGGGGAACTATGGCTACACCTTC.

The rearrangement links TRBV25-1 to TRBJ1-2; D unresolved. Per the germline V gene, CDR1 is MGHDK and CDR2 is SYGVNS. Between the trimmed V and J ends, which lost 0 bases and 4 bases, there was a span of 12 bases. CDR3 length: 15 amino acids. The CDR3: CASSEYFGSSYGYTF. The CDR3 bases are TGTGCCAGCAGTGAATATTTTGGATCCTCCTATGGCTACACCTTC.

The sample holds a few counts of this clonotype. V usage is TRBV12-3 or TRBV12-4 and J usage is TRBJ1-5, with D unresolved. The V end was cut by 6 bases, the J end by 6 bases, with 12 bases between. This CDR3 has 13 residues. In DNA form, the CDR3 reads TGTGCCAGCAGCCCTTCAGGAGCTCAGCCCCAGCATTTT. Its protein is CASSPSGAQPQHF.

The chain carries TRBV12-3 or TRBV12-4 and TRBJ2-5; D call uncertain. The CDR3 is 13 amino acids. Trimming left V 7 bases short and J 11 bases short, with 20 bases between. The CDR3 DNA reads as TGTGCCAGCAACGGTTCCCCCCTCAATGAGCAGTACTTC. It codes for CASNGSPLNEQYF.

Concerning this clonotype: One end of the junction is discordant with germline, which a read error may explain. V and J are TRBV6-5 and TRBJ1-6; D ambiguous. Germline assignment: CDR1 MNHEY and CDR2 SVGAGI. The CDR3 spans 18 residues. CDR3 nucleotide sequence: TGTGCCGGCAGTTACTCGTTACCAGGAAGCTCCTATAATTCACCCCTCCACTTT. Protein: CAGSYSLPGSSYNSPLHF.

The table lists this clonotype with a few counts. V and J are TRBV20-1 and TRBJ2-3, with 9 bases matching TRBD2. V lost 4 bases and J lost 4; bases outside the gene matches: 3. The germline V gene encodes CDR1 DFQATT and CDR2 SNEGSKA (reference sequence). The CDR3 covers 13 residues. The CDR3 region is CSANIAGADTQYF. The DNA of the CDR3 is TGCAGTGCTAATATAGCGGGAGCAGATACGCAGTATTTT.

The CDR3, as DNA: TGCAGTGCTAGTGGGACTAGCGGGAGTGGGCAGACCCAGTACTTC. It yields the protein CSASGTSGSGQTQYF. V is TRBV20-1 and J is TRBJ2-5, with 14 bases identical to TRBD2. The CDR3 is 15 residues long. Germline CDR1 reads DFQATT; CDR2 reads SNEGSKA (reference sequence). V lost 3 bases to trimming and J lost 6 bases; unmatched junction nucleotides: 6.

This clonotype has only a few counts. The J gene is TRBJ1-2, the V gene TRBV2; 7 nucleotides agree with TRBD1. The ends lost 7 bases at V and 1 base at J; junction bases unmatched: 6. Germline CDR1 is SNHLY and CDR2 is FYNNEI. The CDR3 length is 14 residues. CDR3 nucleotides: TGTGCCAGCACCACACGGGACAGTAACTATGGCTACACCTTC. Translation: CASTTRDSNYGYTF.

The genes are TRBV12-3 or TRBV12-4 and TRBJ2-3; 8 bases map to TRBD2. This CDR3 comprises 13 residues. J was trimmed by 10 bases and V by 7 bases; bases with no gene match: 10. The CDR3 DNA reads TGTGCCAGCATAACCATCGGGACTAGTGCGCAGTATTTT. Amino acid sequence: CASITIGTSAQYF.

CDR3 in DNA: TGTGCCAGCAGTCCAGACCCGTTCACTTACGAGCAGTACTTC. It yields the protein CASSPDPFTYEQYF. The chain is built from TRBV27 and TRBJ2-7; no reliable D call. V was pared by 5 bases and J by 4 bases, with 15 bases between. CDR3 length equals 14 residues. Germline V CDR1 and CDR2: MNHEY, SMNVEV (reference sequence).